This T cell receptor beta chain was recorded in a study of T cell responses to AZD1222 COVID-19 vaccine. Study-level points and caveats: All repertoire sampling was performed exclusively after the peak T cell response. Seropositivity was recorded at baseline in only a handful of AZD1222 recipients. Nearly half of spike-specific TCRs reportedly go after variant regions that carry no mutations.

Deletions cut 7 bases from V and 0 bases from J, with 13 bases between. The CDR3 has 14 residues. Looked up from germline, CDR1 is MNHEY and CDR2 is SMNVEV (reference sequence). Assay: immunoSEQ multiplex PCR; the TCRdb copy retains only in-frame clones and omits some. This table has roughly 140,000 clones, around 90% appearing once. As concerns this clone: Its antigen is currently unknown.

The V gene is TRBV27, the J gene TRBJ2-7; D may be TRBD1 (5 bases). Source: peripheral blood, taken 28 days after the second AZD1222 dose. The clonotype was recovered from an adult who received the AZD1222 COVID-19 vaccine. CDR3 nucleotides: TGTGCCAGCAATCGGGCAGGGAACTCCTACGAGCAGTACTTC. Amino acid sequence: CASNRAGNSYEQYF.